The 20 T cell receptor beta chains below all came from one sample that was sequenced in a study of beta chain features in type 1 diabetes. Notes on the study in general: TCRB CDR3s were moderately but significantly shorter in Type 1 diabetes patients in all four CD4+ subsets.

What was sequenced were expressed TCRB transcripts, since all of the isolated RNA had been reverse transcribed. Measured with immunoSEQ multiplex PCR; TCRdb has only the in-frame clones, and not every one. This sample has just over 25,000 clones; 49% occur once, and the top ten carry 0.3%. Antigens for these TCRs are unknown. The source material was stem cell memory CD4+ T cells from blood. All receptors derive from a man aged 30-40 years with type 1 diabetes.

This clone came up a few times. The chain has TRBV7-8 and TRBJ2-7, with 7 bases lining up with TRBD2. The CDR3 totals 15 residues. With V trimmed by 7 bases and J by 4 bases, 13 bases remained unmatched. CDR1 is SGHVS and CDR2 is FQNEAQ in the germline V gene. The CDR3 reads CASTIPGSGAYEQYF. The CDR3 DNA reads as TGTGCCAGCACAATTCCCGGCAGCGGGGCTTACGAGCAGTACTTC.

The DNA of the CDR3 is TGCGCCAGCAGCTCGGGTGGGAATGAGCAGTTCTTC. Its translation is CASSSGGNEQFF. The chain is built from TRBV5-1 and TRBJ2-1; D is unclear. This CDR3 is built from 12 residues. V lost 3 bases and J lost 7, with 8 bases in between. Germline values: CDR1 SGHRS, CDR2 YFSETQ. Together with reference TRBV5-1 and TRBJ2-1, the CDR3 gives the full variable domain: KAGVTQTPRYLIKTRGQQVTLSCSPISGHRSVSWYQQTPGQGLQFLFEYFSETQRNKGNFPGRFSGRQFSNSRSEMNVSTLELGDSALYLCASSSGGNEQFFGPGTRLTVL.

The chain couples TRBV5-5 to TRBJ1-2; TRBD1 matches 9 bases. CDR3 length: 17 amino acids. With V trimmed by 0 bases and J by 4 bases, 10 bases remained unmatched. Germline-derived CDR1 and CDR2 are SGHKS and YYEKEE (reference sequence). Written as DNA, the CDR3 is TGTGCCAGCAGCTTGGCACAGGGGGCTCTAGGTGGCTATGGCTACACCTTC. Protein: CASSLAQGALGGYGYTF.

This clone is a singleton in its sample. The V call is TRBV6-1, the J call TRBJ1-1; the D gene is possibly TRBD1 (5 bases). The CDR3 spans 13 residues. Trimming pared 1 base from V and 4 bases from J, leaving 7 bases between. Per germline, CDR1 MNHNS and CDR2 SASEGT. The CDR3 DNA sequence: TGTGCCAGCAGTGAAGGGGGCCTCACTGAAGCTTTCTTT. It yields the protein CASSEGGLTEAFF.

This clone was counted a few times. This rearrangement joins TRBV29-1 to TRBJ2-1, with TRBD2 matching over 12 bases. CDR3 length: 15 residues. The J segment lost 1 base and the V segment lost 7 bases, leaving 5 bases of the junction unmatched. Germline V gives CDR1 SQVTM, CDR2 ANQGSEA. The CDR3 coding sequence is TGCAGCGGGAGACTAGCGGGAGTTTCCTACAATGAGCAGTTCTTC. It specifies CSGRLAGVSYNEQFF.

V usage is TRBV11-2 and J usage is TRBJ2-7; 10 nucleotides agree with TRBD2. Unmatched junction bases numbered 11, after V lost 5 bases and J lost 4 bases. Germline-derived CDR1 and CDR2 are SGHAT and FQNNGV. CDR3 length: 16 residues. The CDR3 DNA follows: TGTGCCAGCAGCATATGGGGCCGGACTAGCGGATACGAGCAGTACTTC. This encodes CASSIWGRTSGYEQYF.

This sequence joins TRBV6-6 and TRBJ1-2; the D gene is possibly TRBD1 (5 bases). With 6 bases removed from V and 9 bases from J, the gap between germline ends came to 14 bases. The CDR3 sequence is 12 residues long. Germline V CDR1 and CDR2: MNHNY, SVGAGI (reference sequence). This chain's CDR3 is CASSTVGRRYTF. DNA for the CDR3: TGTGCCAGCAGCACTGTGGGGCGGCGCTACACCTTC.

This clone has a handful of counts. The rearrangement links TRBV4-2 to TRBJ2-2; D not resolved. This CDR3 is 15 amino acids long. Germline loops: CDR1 LGHNA, CDR2 YNFKEQ. Trimming left V 0 bases short and J 1 base short, with 6 bases between. Here the CDR3 reads CASSQDPRNTGELFF. CDR3 nucleotides: TGTGCCAGCAGCCAAGATCCCCGGAACACCGGGGAGCTGTTTTTT.

The gene calls are TRBV9 and TRBJ2-1, with D possibly TRBD1 on 6 matching bases. The ends were cut back, 7 bases at V and 9 bases at J, with 17 bases in the middle. The CDR3 has 13 amino acids. Germline V gives CDR1 SGDLS, CDR2 YYNGEE. CDR3 coding DNA: TGTGCCAGCGCCAGGGGTTGGTCCGGTGAGCAGTTCTTC. Protein product: CASARGWSGEQFF.

V is TRBV30 and J is TRBJ2-5; 7 bases line up with TRBD1. Germline loops: CDR1 GTSNPN, CDR2 SVGIG (reference sequence). CDR3 length equals 14 residues. With V trimmed by 0 bases and J by 2 bases, 3 bases remained unmatched. The CDR3 DNA is TGTGCCTGGAGTGTCCCGGGACAGCAAGAGACCCAGTACTTC. This translates into CAWSVPGQQETQYF.

This sequence joins TRBV2 and TRBJ1-1; D perhaps matches TRBD1 (6 bases). V lost 8 bases, J lost 0 bases, and 22 bases lay in between. The CDR3 has 17 amino acids. Germline CDR1 and CDR2: SNHLY and FYNNEI. CDR3 sequence (DNA): TGTGCCAGCCATTCCCCGAGGACGGACAGCATGAACACTGAAGCTTTCTTT. The encoded protein is CASHSPRTDSMNTEAFF. Using reference TRBV2 and TRBJ1-1 for the parts outside the CDR3, the full variable domain is EPEVTQTPSHQVTQMGQEVILRCVPISNHLYFYWYRQILGQKVEFLVSFYNNEISEKSEIFDDQFSVERPDGSNFTLKIRSTKLEDSAMYFCASHSPRTDSMNTEAFFGQGTRLTVV.

The J gene is TRBJ2-3, the V gene TRBV29-1; a possible D gene is TRBD1 (5 bases). The CDR3 is 13 residues long. Between the trimmed V and J ends, which lost 5 bases and 1 base, there was a span of 10 bases. CDR1 is SQVTM and CDR2 is ANQGSEA in the germline V gene. This CDR3 is CSVRRAGTDTQYF. For the CDR3, the DNA is TGCAGCGTTCGCAGGGCGGGCACAGATACGCAGTATTTT.

This sequence joins TRBV19 and TRBJ2-2, with D maybe TRBD1 (6 bases). The CDR3 runs 15 residues. Between the trimmed V and J ends, which lost 5 bases and 5 bases, there was a span of 15 bases. CDR1 and CDR2 (germline): LNHDA, SQIVND (reference sequence). CDR3 sequence reads: CASSPRTAETGELFF. The CDR3 DNA reads TGTGCCAGTAGTCCGCGGACAGCGGAAACCGGGGAGCTGTTTTTT.

This clone was picked up a small number of times. The V gene is TRBV4-2, the J gene TRBJ1-2, with 8 bases lining up with TRBD1. The CDR3 is 14 amino acids. The ends lost 1 base at V and 6 bases at J; junction bases unmatched: 4. CDR1 and CDR2 (germline): LGHNA, YNFKEQ. The CDR3 sequence: CASSQALTGDGYTF. In DNA form, the CDR3 reads TGTGCCAGCAGCCAAGCCCTGACAGGGGATGGCTACACCTTC.

The chain joins TRBV10-3 to TRBJ2-5, with 9 positions matching TRBD2. The CDR3 spans 14 residues. Germline V gene sequence: CDR1 ENHRY, CDR2 SYGVKD. V trimming: 2 bases; J trimming: 5 bases; junction bases outside the gene matches: 3. The CDR3 protein is CAISERLAGETQYF. The CDR3 region has the DNA TGTGCCATCAGTGAGCGGCTAGCGGGGGAGACCCAGTACTTC.

The chain uses TRBV5-1 and TRBJ2-3; the D gene is possibly TRBD2 (5 bases). Germline V gives CDR1 SGHRS, CDR2 YFSETQ. There are 15 residues in the CDR3. V gave up 4 bases and J gave up 6 bases, with 18 bases separating them. CDR3 DNA sequence: TGCGCCAGCAGCCCCGGAGGTAGGGCAGCCGATACGCAGTATTTT. Translating it yields CASSPGGRAADTQYF.

The chain joins TRBV7-9 to TRBJ2-5; tentatively, D is TRBD1 (5 bases). V was shortened by 5 bases and J by 8 bases, with 9 bases between the two germline ends. This CDR3 region has 11 residues. Germline V gene data show CDR1 as SEHNR and CDR2 as FQNEAQ (reference sequence). CDR3 nucleotide sequence: TGTGCCAGCAGCCAGGGTCTAACCCAGTACTTC. As protein: CASSQGLTQYF.

The V gene is TRBV19, the J gene TRBJ2-3; possibly TRBD2 for D (5 bases). The CDR3 spans 15 residues. Germline-derived CDR1 and CDR2 are LNHDA and SQIVND (reference sequence). V lost 4 bases to trimming and J lost 6 bases, with 17 bases between them. CDR3 in DNA: TGTGCCAGTAGTAACCCCACACTAGGAGCGGATACGCAGTATTTT. Translating it yields CASSNPTLGADTQYF.

This chain links TRBV30 with TRBJ2-7; D possibly corresponds to TRBD1 (5 bases). With 3 bases removed from V and 6 bases from J, the gap between germline ends came to 21 bases. The CDR3 sequence is 15 residues long. Germline loops: CDR1 GTSNPN, CDR2 SVGIG (reference sequence). CDR3 DNA: TGTGCCTGGAGCCCATCCCCGGACGGAAGGGGCGAGCAGTACTTC. Translated: CAWSPSPDGRGEQYF.

This clone was found a few times. This rearrangement joins TRBV7-6 to TRBJ2-3; a possible D gene is TRBD1 (6 bases). Germline CDR1 is SGHVS and CDR2 is FNYEAQ. V lost 5 bases and J 2 bases, leaving 17 bases between the germline ends. CDR3 length equals 16 residues. The CDR3, as DNA: TGTGCCAGCAGCCTTACAGGGCAAAGATCCACAGATACGCAGTATTTT. It translates to CASSLTGQRSTDTQYF. Using reference TRBV7-6 and TRBJ2-3 for the parts outside the CDR3, the full variable domain is GAGVSQSPRYKVTKRGQDVALRCDPISGHVSLYWYRQALGQGPEFLTYFNYEAQQDKSGLPNDRFSAERPEGSISTLTIQRTEQRDSAMYRCASSLTGQRSTDTQYFGPGTRLTVL.